The sequence of this T cell receptor (beta chain) was determined in a study of T cell repertoires in cytomegalovirus infection. One entry per CDR3 protein, called by TCRdb with MiXCR from the reads. The sample records about 440,000 distinct CDR3 sequences, approximately 32% being singletons. The CDR3 covers 15 residues. V shed 1 base, J shed 7 bases, and the junction held 10 bases outside the gene matches. CDR1 is SGHRS, CDR2 YFSETQ, per germline. This chain uses TRBV5-1 with TRBJ1-2, with 7 bases matching TRBD1. The specimen was PBMCs. The receptor was derived from a human donor in good health (CMV status not recorded). Some clones in this sample may be carry-over from other donors' samples. CDR3 DNA: TGCGCCAGCAGCTTGTTGTACGGGACAGACTCTGGCTACACCTTC. Translated, it gives CASSLLYGTDSGYTF.